This TCR beta chain was recovered during a study of blood T cell repertoires in COVID-19. Study overall: The United States, Italy and Spain supplied acute and convalescent COVID-19 samples. The cDNA or gDNA used as material had been derived from T cells, B-cell-depleted T cells, or PBMCs.

Original methodology: Nucleated cell counts were estimated from reference gene primer amplification. The repertoire was sequenced with immunoSEQ multiplex PCR; TCRdb's copy has only in-frame clones and lacks some. That table furnishes V, J and clone size, whereas the DNA furnished D and trimming. The table includes 150,000 to 200,000 clones, around 82% detected once. The germline CDR1 and CDR2 sequences are SGHAT and FQDESV (reference sequence). With 5 bases removed from V and 5 bases from J, the gap between germline ends came to 10 bases. The CDR3 is 13 residues long. Sequenced: peripheral blood. The receptor's source is a human donor with acute or convalescent COVID-19. The donor label of this sample is uncertain. This chain connects TRBV11-1 to TRBJ1-5, with D possibly matching TRBD1 (6 bases). Here the CDR3 reads CASSKDSYQPQHF. CDR3 sequence (DNA): TGTGCCAGCAGCAAGGACAGTTATCAGCCCCAGCATTTT.